This entry lists 19 T cell receptor beta chains sequenced from one sample in a study of blood T cell repertoires in COVID-19. The repertoire was sequenced with immunoSEQ multiplex PCR; TCRdb's copy has only in-frame clones and lacks some. The sample records a few hundred thousand clones, more than 85% being singletons. Sequencing was carried out using PBMCs or T cells enriched from blood (not recorded which). The receptors derive from a woman in her thirties who had recovered from COVID-19.

The chain recombines TRBV11-2 with TRBJ2-5; weak D call: TRBD1 (6 bases). Per the germline V gene, CDR1 is SGHAT and CDR2 is FQNNGV. CDR3 length: 14 amino acids. Trimming shortened V by 2 bases and J by 4 bases, and 11 bases separated the two germline ends. CDR3 protein: CASSLRGIRETQYF. The CDR3, as DNA: TGTGCCAGCAGCTTAAGGGGGATAAGAGAGACCCAGTACTTC. Together with reference TRBV11-2 and TRBJ2-5, the CDR3 gives the full variable domain: EAGVAQSPRYKIIEKRQSVAFWCNPISGHATLYWYQQILGQGPKLLIQFQNNGVVDDSQLPKDRFSAERLKGVDSTLKIQPAKLEDSAVYLCASSLRGIRETQYFGPGTRLLVL.

This clone was picked up a small number of times. The chain links TRBV27 to TRBJ2-1; the D gene is possibly TRBD2 (6 bases). The CDR3 consists of 11 residues. Germline lookup yields CDR1 MNHEY and CDR2 SMNVEV (reference sequence). V was clipped by 7 bases and J by 7 bases, with 8 bases between them. CDR3 DNA sequence: TGTGCCAGCACGGCGGGGAATGAGCAGTTCTTC. Amino acid sequence: CASTAGNEQFF.

This clone is a singleton in its sample. V and J are TRBV27 and TRBJ2-3; maybe TRBD1 (5 bases). Trimming cost V 7 bases and J 0 bases, with 14 bases left between them. Germline CDR1 MNHEY, CDR2 SMNVEV (reference sequence). This CDR3 has 15 amino acids. In nucleotides, the CDR3 is TGTGCCAGCAAACCGACAGACTCTAGCACAGATACGCAGTATTTT. It specifies CASKPTDSSTDTQYF.

This clone occurred once. CDR3 sequence: CASSGSGLAGGRGETQYF. In nucleotides, the CDR3 is TGTGCCAGCAGCGGCAGTGGACTAGCGGGGGGGCGGGGAGAGACCCAGTACTTC. The gene calls are TRBV7-2 and TRBJ2-5; 15 positions agree with TRBD2. CDR1 and CDR2 (germline): SGHTA, FQGNSA. The CDR3 extends over 18 amino acids. V gave up 5 bases and J gave up 4 bases; unmatched junction bases: 11.

The chain recombines TRBV28 with TRBJ1-5; possible D gene TRBD1, 6 bases. The V end was cut by 5 bases, the J end by 1 base, with 15 bases between. Germline V gene lookup returns CDR1 MDHEN and CDR2 SYDVKM. The CDR3 is made up of 16 amino acids. CDR3 region: CASSRTARVSNQPQHF. The DNA for the CDR3 is TGTGCCAGCAGTAGGACAGCCAGGGTAAGCAATCAGCCCCAGCATTTT.

The gene calls are TRBV19 and TRBJ1-2; tentatively, D is TRBD1 (5 bases). V lost 9 bases to trimming and J lost 2 bases, with 10 bases between them. This CDR3 region has 12 residues. Germline V lookup: CDR1 LNHDA, CDR2 SQIVND (reference sequence). The CDR3 DNA follows: TGTGCCAGCCTCAGGGAAAACTATGGCTACACCTTC. It yields the protein CASLRENYGYTF.

J is TRBJ1-6 and V is TRBV7-3, with a weak D call TRBD1 (6 bases). Germline V gives CDR1 SGHTA, CDR2 FQGTGA. The CDR3 contains 15 residues. V was shortened by 0 bases and J by 7 bases, with 10 bases between the two germline ends. The CDR3 nucleotides read TGTGCCAGCAGCTTAACGGGGGCGCGGAATTCACCCCTCCACTTT. Protein: CASSLTGARNSPLHF.

As for this clone: The same CDR3 is also encoded by other DNA sequences in this sample. The chain combines TRBV4-1 with TRBJ1-2; the match to TRBD1 covers 8 bases. The V gene end was trimmed by 1 base and the J gene end by 2 bases; junction bases not matched to a gene: 3. This CDR3 region has 15 residues. CDR1 and CDR2 from the germline V gene are MGHRA and YSYEKL. The CDR3: CASSQGQGTNYGYTF. The CDR3 DNA is TGCGCCAGCAGCCAAGGACAGGGGACGAACTATGGCTACACCTTC.

This chain uses TRBV19 with TRBJ1-2; D is uncertain. The CDR3 runs 11 residues. The ends were cut back, 2 bases at V and 7 bases at J, with 5 bases in the middle. Germline CDR1 reads LNHDA; CDR2 reads SQIVND (reference sequence). The CDR3 region has the DNA TGTGCCAGTAGTATAAACGGTGGCTACACCTTC. As protein: CASSINGGYTF.

This rearrangement joins TRBV14 to TRBJ1-1; no firm D call. The CDR3 runs 13 residues. V gave up 2 bases and J gave up 1 base, with 5 bases separating them. CDR1 is SGHDN and CDR2 is FVKESK in the germline V gene. CDR3 loop: CASSQSSNTEAFF. The CDR3 DNA is TGTGCCAGCAGCCAATCTTCGAACACTGAAGCTTTCTTT. The whole variable domain, filled in from reference TRBV14 and TRBJ1-1, reads EAGVTQFPSHSVIEKGQTVTLRCDPISGHDNLYWYRRVMGKEIKFLLHFVKESKQDESGMPNNRFLAERTGGTYSTLKVQPAELEDSGVYFCASSQSSNTEAFFGQGTRLTVV.

This sequence joins TRBV4-2 and TRBJ2-1; D might be TRBD1 (6 bases). The CDR3 extends over 14 amino acids. Germline CDR1 is LGHNA and CDR2 is YNFKEQ. V shed 1 base and J shed 6 bases, with 10 bases lying between them. CDR3 DNA sequence: TGTGCCAGCAGCCAAGGAGGACAGTCCAATGAGCAGTTCTTC. This encodes CASSQGGQSNEQFF.

The CDR3 coding sequence is TGTGCCAGTAGTATAAGCGATAGCAATCAGCCCCAGCATTTT. It is translated as CASSISDSNQPQHF. The rearrangement joins TRBV19 to TRBJ1-5; no clear D. CDR3 size: 14 residues. Germline V gives CDR1 LNHDA, CDR2 SQIVND (reference sequence). V was pared by 2 bases and J by 0 bases, with 5 bases between.

This clone has a handful of counts. This chain links TRBV10-3 with TRBJ1-1, with a weak D call TRBD1 (5 bases). There are 14 residues in the CDR3. Trimming removed 2 bases from V and 4 bases from J, with 11 bases in between. The germline CDR1 and CDR2 sequences are ENHRY and SYGVKD. In nucleotides, the CDR3 is TGTGCCATCAGTGAGGGCAGGGTTGGCACTGAAGCTTTCTTT. This translates into CAISEGRVGTEAFF.

The sample holds one count of this clone. The rearrangement uses TRBV19 and TRBJ1-6, with a weak D call TRBD1 (5 bases). V was pared by 3 bases and J by 10 bases, with 19 bases between. The CDR3 is 16 residues long. Germline values: CDR1 LNHDA, CDR2 SQIVND (reference sequence). CDR3 region: CASSIEFRGIGSPLHF. CDR3 bases: TGTGCCAGTAGTATCGAGTTTAGGGGTATAGGATCACCCCTCCACTTT.

The V and J genes are TRBV6-6 and TRBJ1-2; perhaps TRBD1 as D (5 bases). The ends were cut back, 2 bases at V and 3 bases at J, with 10 bases in the middle. Germline CDR1 and CDR2: MNHNY and SVGAGI (reference sequence). The CDR3 is 14 amino acids. CDR3 in DNA: TGTGCCAGCAGTTACGCGACAGCAGACTATGGCTACACCTTC. Its protein is CASSYATADYGYTF.

The gene calls are TRBV10-2 and TRBJ2-2, with 8 nucleotides matching TRBD1. J gave up 5 bases and V 4 bases, and 12 bases lay outside the gene matches. The CDR3 length is 17 residues. Germline V gene sequence: CDR1 WSHSY, CDR2 SAAADI. The CDR3 loop reads CASSGYTDRVVTGELFF. The DNA of the CDR3 is TGCGCCAGCAGTGGTTATACGGACAGGGTCGTAACCGGGGAGCTGTTTTTT.

J is TRBJ1-1 and V is TRBV7-9, with no clear D. This CDR3 region has 11 residues. Looked up from germline, CDR1 is SEHNR and CDR2 is FQNEAQ (reference sequence). Deletions cut 5 bases from V and 10 bases from J, with 11 bases between. The CDR3 loop reads CASSPQVRAFF. CDR3 DNA sequence: TGTGCCAGCAGCCCGCAGGTACGAGCTTTCTTT.

The gene calls are TRBV18 and TRBJ1-2, with 7 bases aligning to TRBD1. The J segment lost 4 bases and the V segment lost 6 bases, leaving 5 bases of the junction unmatched. In germline, CDR1 is KGHSH, CDR2 LQKENI. This CDR3 spans 13 amino acids. The CDR3 loop reads CASSPQGGYGYTF. DNA for the CDR3: TGTGCCAGCTCCCCCCAGGGGGGCTATGGCTACACCTTC.

This rearrangement joins TRBV28 to TRBJ1-2; D is unresolved. Between the trimmed V and J ends, which lost 8 bases and 0 bases, there was a span of 7 bases. The CDR3 loop spans 12 amino acids. Germline assignment: CDR1 MDHEN and CDR2 SYDVKM. Here the CDR3 reads CASHGANYGYTF. The CDR3, as DNA: TGTGCCAGCCACGGGGCTAACTATGGCTACACCTTC.